This T cell receptor (beta chain) was recorded in a study of Graves' ophthalmopathy and Graves' hyperthyroidism (dated by TCRdb to 2016 to 2019). A note on the overall study: Peripheral blood was collected at initial diagnosis, before any treatment. The study used TCR beta repertoire signatures to distinguish Graves' ophthalmopathy from Graves' hyperthyroidism and to predict progression to ophthalmopathy. In total, around 130 blood samples were TCR-sequenced: under 45 ophthalmopathy, approximately 80 hyperthyroidism and 17 hyperthyroidism-to-ophthalmopathy patients. To explore V-J signatures distinguishing ophthalmopathy from hyperthyroidism, a discovery set of around 97 patients (roughly 45 ophthalmopathy, about 57 stable hyperthyroidism) was enrolled. An independent validation cohort was composed of fewer than 20 hyperthyroidism patients and around 16 patients who later progressed from hyperthyroidism to ophthalmopathy. In a handful of hyperthyroidism patients, the T-cell repertoire of thyroid tissue was compared with the T-cell repertoire of blood. Once sampling was done, hyperthyroidism patients were given methimazole at a starting dose of 30 mg daily, while ophthalmopathy patients were given high-dose intravenous methylprednisolone. Summary of the overall study and its limitations: Most expanded thyroid clonotypes with a frequency above 0.001 also appeared in blood, which suggests that blood repertoires may reflect the immune response in the thyroid. In validation, the model predicted ophthalmopathy progression with 70.59% sensitivity and approximately 72% specificity; some 13 predicted patients were CT-confirmed with GO in a median of about 6.2 months. Ophthalmopathy was separated from stable hyperthyroidism by the 13-signature model with about 88% sensitivity and less than 82% specificity in cross-validation and with 80%/75% in the test set. Sample size was not statistically predetermined, and group allocation was not concealed from the investigators.

Stable hyperthyroidism was defined as no progression to ophthalmopathy within 18 months of follow-up. Patients with hyperthyroidism were aged 18 to 65 years, had been newly diagnosed, and had a disease duration of less than 2 months. Patients with other autoimmune diseases, uncontrolled infections, pregnancy or lactation were excluded from the study. Clinical symptoms, serum thyroxine, TRAb, thyroid ultrasound and orbital computed tomography were used for diagnosis. Ficoll-Paque density gradient centrifugation was used to isolate PBMCs from about 9.4 ml of fresh peripheral blood. Trizol reagent was used to extract the total RNA, and its quality was then checked on an Agilent 2100 Bioanalyzer. The germline V gene (reference sequence) provides CDR1 DFQATT and CDR2 SNEGSKA. There are 14 amino acids in the CDR3, from cysteine to phenylalanine inclusive. Only the CDR3 part of the read is kept: 42 bases, read in frame from the first base. V drops 0 bases and J drops 6 bases, leaving 14 bases in between.

For repertoire sequencing, TCR beta CDR3 regions were amplified from RNA transcripts. The first round of RT-PCR was done with HTBI primers and the Qiagen OneStep RT-PCR kit, and was followed by a second round of multiplex PCR, then size selection and purification. Sequencing of the libraries was carried out on an Illumina HiSeq2000 in paired-end mode with 100 bp reads. The paper's data handling went like this. SOAPnuke was used to process the reads, throwing out any read that had adapters, had uncalled bases, had a mean Phred below 15, or lacked an exact constant-primer or identifier match. COPE v1.2.5 was used to merge high-quality paired reads. Each unique nucleotide sequence was treated as a clonotype, and MiTCR v1.1 was used to align the clonotypes to the IMGT TRB V, D and J references. Only V-J combinations with frequency above 0.0001 were analysed, covering about 99% of repertoires. For each V-J combination, a TCR clonal expansion and chaos score was defined as the ratio of F50 clonal expansion to chaos observed in the TCRdist matrix. Welch's t-statistics and random forest were used to reduce features to about 14 V-J combinations, which were fed into a naive Bayes classifier. The similarity between thyroid and blood repertoires was quantified using the Morisita-Horn index. TCRdb ran its own pipeline on the public reads, namely fastp trimming at Q25 and MiXCR clone calling, and kept in-frame beta chains. Every distinct CDR3 protein forms one entry, paired with its most common genes and DNA. The V and J calls and clone size come from TCRdb's table, not from the authors' own analysis. The sample table contains 300,000 to 450,000 distinct CDR3 sequences; only one count was recorded for approximately 17% of them. Around 2.4% of the sample is held by the ten biggest clonotypes.

This clonotype was found many times. The clone's antigen remains unknown. No clone much larger than this one lies a single base away; base qualities are absent. Here the chain combines TRBV20-1 and TRBJ1-2; D gene: possibly TRBD1, on 6 matching bases. The clonotype comes from an adult woman with stable Graves' hyperthyroidism. The sequenced sample was peripheral blood. The DNA sequence is as follows: TGCAGTGCTAGAGATCCGAGACAGGAAAATGGCTACACCTTC. Its translation reads: CSARDPRQENGYTF.